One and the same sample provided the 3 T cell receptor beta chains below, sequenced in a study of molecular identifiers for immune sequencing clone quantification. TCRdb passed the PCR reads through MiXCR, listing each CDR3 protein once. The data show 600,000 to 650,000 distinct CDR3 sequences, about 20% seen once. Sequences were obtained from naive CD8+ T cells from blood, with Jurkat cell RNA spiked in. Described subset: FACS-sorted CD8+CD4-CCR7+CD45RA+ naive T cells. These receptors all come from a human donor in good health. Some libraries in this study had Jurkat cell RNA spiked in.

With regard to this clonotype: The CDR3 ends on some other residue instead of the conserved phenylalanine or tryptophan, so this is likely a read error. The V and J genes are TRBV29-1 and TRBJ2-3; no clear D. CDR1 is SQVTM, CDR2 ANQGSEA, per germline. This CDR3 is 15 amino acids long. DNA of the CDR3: TGCGGCGTTGTTCCCGCGACATATATTACAGATACGCAGTATTCT. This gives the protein CGVVPATYITDTQYS.

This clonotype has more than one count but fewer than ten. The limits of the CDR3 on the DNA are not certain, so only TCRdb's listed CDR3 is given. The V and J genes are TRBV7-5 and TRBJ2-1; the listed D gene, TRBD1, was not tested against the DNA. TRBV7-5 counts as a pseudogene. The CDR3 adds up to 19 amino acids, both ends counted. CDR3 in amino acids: CISVPEALDRNHSYNEQFF.

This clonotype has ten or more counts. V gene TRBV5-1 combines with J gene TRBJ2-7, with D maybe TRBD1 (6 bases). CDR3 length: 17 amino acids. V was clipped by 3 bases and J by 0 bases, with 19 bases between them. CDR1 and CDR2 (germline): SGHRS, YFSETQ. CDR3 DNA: TGCGCCAGCAGCTACTACCCCGACAGGCGCAGCTCCTACGAGCAGTACTTC. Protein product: CASSYYPDRRSSYEQYF.